The T cell receptor beta chain under discussion was sequenced for a study of T cells in tuberculosis. Looking at the study overall: The T cells targeted glucose monomycolate, a mycobacterial lipid, via CD1B. IGRA-negative adolescents, IGRA-positive adolescents with latent tuberculosis and adults with active tuberculosis formed this South African cohort. Study findings and constraints: Classification accuracy was roughly 90% (AUROC 0.8 to 0.9) with the GMM-specific repertoire. Shorter CDR3-alpha in active tuberculosis partly drove smaller distances.

Method: immunoSEQ multiplex PCR; TCRdb's copy keeps in-frame clones and lacks some. The sample carries fewer than 35,000 clones, over 95% recorded once. Concerning this clone itself: Its antigen is not identified.

This CDR3 region has 14 residues. V dropped 3 bases and J dropped 3 bases, with 12 bases sitting between them. Per the germline V gene, CDR1 is SGDLS and CDR2 is YYNGEE. This chain joins TRBV9 and TRBJ1-1, with D tentatively TRBD1 (6 bases). The TCR sequence derives from a donor aged 10 to 29 with latent tuberculosis or without tuberculosis infection. Sequences were obtained from PBMCs. The CDR3 sequence is CASSADRWDTEAFF. CDR3 nucleotide sequence: TGTGCCAGCAGCGCCGACAGGTGGGACACTGAAGCTTTCTTT.